The entry below gives a single T cell receptor (beta chain) sequence along with its context. Its antigen is currently unknown. Trimming shortened V by 1 base and J by 2 bases, and 9 bases separated the two germline ends. The germline CDR1 and CDR2 sequences are LGHNA and YSLEER. The CDR3 extends over 15 amino acids. Each CDR3 protein gets one entry after TCRdb re-called the 5' RACE reads with MiXCR. The sample includes over 150,000 distinct CDR3 sequences, 20% to 25% seen only once; the top ten take under 25%. These data come from a study of T-cell memory formation after mild COVID-19. Looking at the study overall: TCR clusters were mostly donor specific. Study-wide results and caveats: Contracting clones from day 15 to 85 had balanced CD4/CD8; later expanders favoured CD4+.

The source of this sequence is an adult woman who had mild COVID-19 (a few samples of this study predate the infection). Cell type and time point are not known. Material: PBMCs or a T cell subset sorted from them (not recorded which). The V and J genes are TRBV4-3 and TRBJ1-5; D ambiguous. CDR3 bases: TGCGCCAGCAGCCAAGGAGTGGGCGGCAATCAGCCCCAGCATTTT. This codes for CASSQGVGGNQPQHF.